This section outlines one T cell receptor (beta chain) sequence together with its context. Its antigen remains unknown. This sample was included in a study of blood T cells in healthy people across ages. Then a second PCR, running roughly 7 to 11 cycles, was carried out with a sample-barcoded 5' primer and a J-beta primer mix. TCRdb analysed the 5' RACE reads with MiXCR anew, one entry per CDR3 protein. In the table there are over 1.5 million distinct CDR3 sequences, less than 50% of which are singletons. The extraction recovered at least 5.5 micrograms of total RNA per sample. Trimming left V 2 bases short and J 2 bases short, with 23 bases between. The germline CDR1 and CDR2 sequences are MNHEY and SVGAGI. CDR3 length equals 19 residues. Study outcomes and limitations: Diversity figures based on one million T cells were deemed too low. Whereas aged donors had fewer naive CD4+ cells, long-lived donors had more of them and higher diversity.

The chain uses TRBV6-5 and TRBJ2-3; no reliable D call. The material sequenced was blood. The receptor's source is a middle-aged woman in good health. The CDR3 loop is CASSYTGLGIGRTTDTQYF. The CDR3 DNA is TGTGCCAGCAGTTACACCGGATTGGGGATCGGCAGAACCACAGATACGCAGTATTTT.